This T cell receptor (beta chain) originates from a study of blood T cell repertoires in COVID-19. At the level of the study: Researchers got acute and convalescent COVID-19 samples from the United States, Italy and Spain. Sources were T cells, B-cell-depleted T cells, or PBMCs; the material itself was cDNA or gDNA.

This table comes from immunoSEQ multiplex PCR, and its TCRdb copy is limited to in-frame clones, with some not included. Seen here are 200,000 to 300,000 clones, around 81% observed once, and the top ten hold 7.5% to 8%. V gave up 4 bases and J gave up 7 bases, with 17 bases separating them. CDR3 length: 14 amino acids. This clone has a handful of counts. The sample was peripheral blood. The receptor was isolated from a woman of 80 years or more with COVID-19, enrolled during active disease. The V gene is TRBV5-3, the J gene TRBJ1-2; no definite D call. TRBV5-3 qualifies as an ORF whose function is uncertain. The CDR3 DNA reads as TGTGCCAGAAGCACTCCCCATGGGAGGACTGGCTACACCTTC. It is translated as CARSTPHGRTGYTF.